The T cell receptor beta chain described here comes from a study of blood T cell repertoires in COVID-19 (TCRdb year 2020). Looking at the study overall: The collaborator samples originated in the United States, Italy and Spain and spanned the acute and convalescent phases of COVID-19. The prospective study material was composed of cDNA or gDNA derived from T cells, B-cell-depleted T cells, or PBMCs. Subjects who had been exposed to COVID-19, were actively infected with it, or had recovered from it provided the deeply sampled blood TCRbeta repertoires that made up the dataset. The repertoires were released in a freely available public database meant as a resource for research on the immune response to SARS-CoV-2. Samples were obtained from the ongoing ImmuneRACE study (first 160 participants) and from some 1,200 subjects provided by 6 global collaborators. A de-identified subject ID, COVID-19 status, age in years and sex were almost always included in the sample metadata. Where available, HLA class I and class II types were obtained from metadata supplied by the sample provider rather than from assay-based typing. Results and caveats for the whole study, not just this receptor: The amount of clinical and demographic metadata varied by source and participant and was provided uncurated.

For this chain, trimming is 3 bases at the V end and 4 bases at the J end, and the number of junction bases without a gene match is 6. Per the germline V gene, MGHRA is the CDR1 and YSYEKL is the CDR2. From the cysteine up to the phenylalanine, the CDR3 has a length of 15 residues. Left in the record is the CDR3 DNA by itself, 45 bases read in frame from the first base. This clone came up a few times. Its binding antigen is unknown. No base-level quality is on record; no much larger clone is a single base apart. Participants in the prospective study were enrolled through a virtual design, were aged about 18 to 89 years, and lived in roughly 25 United States geographic areas. To assign participants to cohorts, the prospective study relied on clinical history that participants themselves reported in a screening survey and a study questionnaire. For ImmuneRACE Cohort 3, a participant was defined as recovered based on two consecutive negative NP/OP PCR tests, clearance by a healthcare professional, or resolution of symptoms. In the prospective study, mobile phlebotomists collected whole blood, serum and a nasopharyngeal or oropharyngeal swab from each participant. Over a roughly 2-month period, participants in the prospective study had the option of providing additional blood draws and questionnaires. Before DNA extraction, blood samples from the prospective study were shipped at room temperature or frozen.

The immunoSEQ Assay, a bias-controlled multiplex PCR, was used to amplify TCRbeta CDR3 regions from genomic DNA. The published analysis was carried out like this. The number of nucleated cells in each sample was estimated by amplification of reference gene primers within the assay. To quantify the absolute abundance of each unique TCRbeta CDR3 rearrangement, sequence reads were collapsed and filtered. For each sample, productive Simpson clonality was calculated as the square root of Simpson's diversity index over productive rearrangements. The table comes from immuneACCESS by way of TCRdb, which keeps in-frame sequences with V and J called. Part of the clones is missing from these tables; in studies checked, under half for an unresolved V gene and the rest for unknown reasons. For V, J and clone size, that table is used; D and trimming come from the DNA. This sample holds about 300,000 clones; around 84% were observed only once. 4% to 5% of the sample is held by the ten biggest clonotypes.

This TCR came from a man aged 25-40 years who had recovered from COVID-19. Input material: PBMCs or T cells enriched from blood (not recorded which). The chain is assembled from TRBV4-1 and TRBJ2-7; TRBD1 aligns with 10 central bases. The CDR3 protein: CASSQGGQGVYEQYF. The nucleotide sequence reads TGCGCCAGCAGCCAGGGCGGACAGGGGGTATACGAGCAGTACTTC.